One sample yielded the 24 T cell receptor beta chains listed below, sequenced in a study of blood T cells in healthy people across ages. For the second PCR, which ran for 7 to 11 cycles, a sample-barcoded 5' primer and a J-beta primer mix were used. TCRdb reanalysed the 5' RACE reads using MiXCR and keeps one entry per CDR3 protein. The sample yields more than 650,000 distinct CDR3 sequences, 22% seen once. The sequenced sample consisted of blood. These receptors came from a man in his 70s in good health.

J is TRBJ2-3 and V is TRBV6-6; TRBD2 agrees at 7 bases. The germline CDR1 and CDR2 sequences are MNHNY and SVGAGI (reference sequence). With V trimmed by 2 bases and J by 0 bases, 11 bases remained unmatched. The CDR3 runs to 18 residues. The CDR3 region has the DNA TGTGCCAGCAGTTACAATAGTATCAGCGGGATGAGCACAGATACGCAGTATTTT. It encodes CASSYNSISGMSTDTQYF.

As concerns this clonotype: This sequence may be a read error, since a much larger clone differs from it by one base. The genes are TRBV20-1 and TRBJ2-5; no clear D gene. The germline V gene encodes CDR1 DFQATT and CDR2 SNEGSKA (reference sequence). The CDR3 covers 11 residues. V lost 7 bases to trimming and J lost 1 base, with 7 bases between them. The CDR3, as DNA: TGCAGTGGGGCGGTCCAAGAGACCCAGTACTTC. It specifies CSGAVQETQYF.

This rearrangement joins TRBV14 to TRBJ2-3; D remains ambiguous. Between the trimmed V and J ends, which lost 1 base and 0 bases, there was a span of 8 bases. Germline loops: CDR1 SGHDN, CDR2 FVKESK. The CDR3 is made up of 15 amino acids. The CDR3 DNA reads TGTGCCAGCAGCCAAGTATCCGGGAGCACAGATACGCAGTATTTT. It is translated as CASSQVSGSTDTQYF. The full variable domain, completed using reference TRBV14 and TRBJ2-3, is EAGVTQFPSHSVIEKGQTVTLRCDPISGHDNLYWYRRVMGKEIKFLLHFVKESKQDESGMPNNRFLAERTGGTYSTLKVQPAELEDSGVYFCASSQVSGSTDTQYFGPGTRLTVL.

In its sample, this clonotype was seen a few times. V and J are TRBV7-2 and TRBJ1-2; maybe TRBD1 (6 bases). The CDR3 is made up of 13 amino acids. V was cut by 5 bases and J by 7 bases, with 14 bases left in between. Germline values: CDR1 SGHTA, CDR2 FQGNSA. The CDR3 here is CASSVQGKGGYTF. For the CDR3, the DNA is TGTGCCAGCAGCGTTCAGGGGAAGGGTGGCTACACCTTC. Filled out from reference TRBV7-2 and TRBJ1-2, the complete variable domain reads GAGVSQSPSNKVTEKGKDVELRCDPISGHTALYWYRQSLGQGLEFLIYFQGNSAPDKSGLPSDRFSAERTGGSVSTLTIQRTQQEDSAVYLCASSVQGKGGYTFGSGTRLTVV.

This clonotype was counted between two and nine times. The rearrangement joins TRBV21-1 to TRBJ1-3. TRBV21-1 is a known pseudogene. This CDR3 region has 15 residues. CDR3 sequence: CASSSLWYSGNTIYF. The CDR3, as DNA: TGTGCCAGCAGCAGCCTTTGGTACTCTGGAAACACCATATATTTT.

A few counts support this clonotype. The rearrangement joins TRBV25-1 to TRBJ2-4; D is unresolved. Looked up from germline, CDR1 is MGHDK and CDR2 is SYGVNS. V lost 5 bases and J 1 base, leaving 9 bases between the germline ends. The CDR3 covers 14 residues. The CDR3 DNA is TGTGCCAGCAGTTCCTTGGGGGCCAAAAACATTCAGTACTTC. It yields the protein CASSSLGAKNIQYF.

V and J are TRBV6-5 and TRBJ1-2; 7 nucleotides align to TRBD1. Germline loops: CDR1 MNHEY, CDR2 SVGAGI. V shed 0 bases and J 2 bases; nucleotides not matched to a gene: 9. This CDR3 is built from 17 residues. CDR3 in amino acids: CASSYSRRTGPNYGYTF. CDR3 sequence (DNA): TGTGCCAGCAGTTACTCAAGAAGGACAGGACCAAACTATGGCTACACCTTC.

The genes are TRBV4-3 and TRBJ2-1, with 9 positions matching TRBD2. The CDR3 is made up of 16 amino acids. Unmatched junction bases numbered 8, after V lost 4 bases and J lost 4 bases. The V gene's germline CDR1 is LGHNA and CDR2 YSLEER. The CDR3 protein is CASSLQATSGYNEQFF. In DNA form, the CDR3 reads TGCGCCAGCAGCCTACAGGCGACTAGCGGTTACAATGAGCAGTTCTTC.

This clonotype has a handful of counts. The genes are TRBV14 and TRBJ2-1; 7 positions agree with TRBD2. The last part of the DNA fits TRBJ2-5 better; the J call may be wrong. This CDR3 has 14 residues. Looked up from germline, CDR1 is SGHDN and CDR2 is FVKESK. CDR3 DNA: TGTGCCAGCAGCCACCTGGGACTACCGGAGACCCAGTACTTC. Amino acids: CASSHLGLPETQYF.

In this sample, this clonotype turned up once. This chain joins TRBV4-2 and TRBJ2-3, with a tentative D call TRBD2 (7 bases). The CDR3 extends over 15 amino acids. Germline CDR1 LGHNA, CDR2 YNFKEQ. Trimming stripped 0 bases from V and 2 bases from J, with 9 bases between. CDR3 in amino acids: CASSQDGGATDTQYF. CDR3 nucleotide sequence: TGTGCCAGCAGCCAAGATGGGGGGGCCACAGATACGCAGTATTTT.

The chain couples TRBV6-5 to TRBJ2-1, with D tentatively TRBD2 (5 bases). This CDR3 comprises 16 residues. Germline V lookup: CDR1 MNHEY, CDR2 SVGAGI. Trimming shortened V by 2 bases and J by 1 base, and 12 bases separated the two germline ends. The CDR3 region is CASSYPGRGSYNEQFF. The CDR3 coding sequence is TGTGCCAGCAGTTACCCGGGGAGAGGGTCCTACAATGAGCAGTTCTTC.

This clonotype occurred a few times. One end of the junction is discordant with germline, which a read error may explain. The chain is built from TRBV27 and TRBJ2-7; TRBD2 matches 11 bases. This CDR3 region has 14 residues. CDR1 and CDR2 from the germline V gene are MNHEY and SMNVEV (reference sequence). The CDR3 coding sequence is TGTGCCAGCACCATAGCGGGGGGGCGTTACGAGCAGTGCTTC. It codes for CASTIAGGRYEQCF.

The rearrangement uses TRBV7-9 and TRBJ2-7; 9 positions match TRBD2. The CDR3 length is 15 residues. With V trimmed by 3 bases and J by 0 bases, 3 bases remained unmatched. Germline V gives CDR1 SEHNR, CDR2 FQNEAQ (reference sequence). CDR3 sequence (DNA): TGTGCCAGCAGCTTTAGCGGGGGCCCCTCCTACGAGCAGTACTTC. It codes for CASSFSGGPSYEQYF.

This clonotype has just a few counts. V and J are TRBV5-1 and TRBJ2-3; perhaps TRBD1 as D (5 bases). The CDR3 covers 16 residues. The V gene's germline CDR1 is SGHRS and CDR2 YFSETQ. The V end lost 1 base, the J end lost 7 bases, and 19 bases lay between the germline ends. The DNA for the CDR3 is TGCGCCAGCAGCTTGCCGGACACTAATCCTCCGAATACGCAGTATTTT. Translating it yields CASSLPDTNPPNTQYF. Full variable domain (rest looked up from reference TRBV5-1 and TRBJ2-3): KAGVTQTPRYLIKTRGQQVTLSCSPISGHRSVSWYQQTPGQGLQFLFEYFSETQRNKGNFPGRFSGRQFSNSRSEMNVSTLELGDSALYLCASSLPDTNPPNTQYFGPGTRLTVL.

The chain uses TRBV9 and TRBJ1-2, with a weak D call TRBD1 (6 bases). Trimming took off 4 bases at V and 7 bases at J, with 17 bases between the two ends. The CDR3 contains 14 residues. Germline CDR1 reads SGDLS; CDR2 reads YYNGEE. The CDR3 sequence: CASSSATGSGGYTF. The CDR3 nucleotides are TGTGCCAGCAGCTCAGCGACAGGCAGCGGTGGCTACACCTTC.

This clonotype was detected a few times. The chain links TRBV12-3 or TRBV12-4 to TRBJ2-5; D might be TRBD1 or TRBD2, each matching 5 bases. The CDR3 has 12 residues. The V end was cut by 1 base, the J end by 10 bases, with 10 bases between. DNA of the CDR3: TGTGCCAGCAGTTTAGTAGAGGGGTTCCAGTACTTC. This codes for CASSLVEGFQYF.

The genes are TRBV5-1 and TRBJ2-5; D assignment may be TRBD1 or TRBD2 (5 bases each). Germline V gene lookup returns CDR1 SGHRS and CDR2 YFSETQ. Trimming took off 6 bases at V and 2 bases at J, with 14 bases between the two ends. The CDR3 has 14 amino acids. In DNA form, the CDR3 reads TGCGCCAGCAAGGCCAACTGGGGGCAAGAGACCCAGTACTTC. Protein: CASKANWGQETQYF.

Concerning this clonotype itself: The germline gene is not matched at one end of the junction; a read error may be the cause. This chain uses TRBV5-1 with TRBJ2-5; a weak D match, TRBD1 (5 bases). The end of the DNA aligns better with TRBJ2-1, so the J call may be wrong. The CDR3 has 14 residues. Germline assignment: CDR1 SGHRS and CDR2 YFSETQ. CDR3 region: CANSLDTDRDEQFF. DNA of the CDR3: TGCGCCAACAGCTTGGACACTGATAGGGATGAGCAGTTCTTC.

The CDR3 DNA is TGCGCCAGCAGCGAAACTAGCGGGGGAGAGACCCAGTACTTC. This translates into CASSETSGGETQYF. V is TRBV10-1 and J is TRBJ2-5; 11 bases match TRBD2. Germline CDR1 and CDR2: WNHNN and SYGVQD (reference sequence). The CDR3 covers 14 residues. V gave up 6 bases and J gave up 4 bases; unmatched junction bases: 4.

This clonotype was picked up a small number of times. V usage is TRBV11-2 and J usage is TRBJ2-3; 11 bases match TRBD2. The CDR3 covers 15 residues. CDR1 is SGHAT and CDR2 is FQNNGV in the germline V gene. The ends lost 4 bases at V and 5 bases at J; junction bases unmatched: 5. In DNA form, the CDR3 reads TGTGCCAGCAGCTATTTAGCGGGAGGGCAAGATACGCAGTATTTT. Protein: CASSYLAGGQDTQYF. Looking up the rest from reference TRBV11-2 and TRBJ2-3 gives the full variable domain: EAGVAQSPRYKIIEKRQSVAFWCNPISGHATLYWYQQILGQGPKLLIQFQNNGVVDDSQLPKDRFSAERLKGVDSTLKIQPAKLEDSAVYLCASSYLAGGQDTQYFGPGTRLTVL.

This clonotype came up a few times. This chain joins TRBV5-1 and TRBJ1-2; TRBD1 matches 8 bases. CDR1 SGHRS and CDR2 YFSETQ come from the germline V gene. The CDR3 runs to 14 residues. The V and J ends lost 4 bases and 3 bases, in that order; junction bases with no gene match: 5. The CDR3 coding sequence is TGCGCCAGCAGCCGGGCGGACAGGGACTATGGCTACACCTTC. Amino acid sequence: CASSRADRDYGYTF.

A remark on this clonotype: Since the CDR3 does not end with the conserved phenylalanine or tryptophan, this likely comes from a read error. V gene TRBV7-2 combines with J gene TRBJ2-2; the match to TRBD2 covers 11 bases. CDR3 size: 18 residues. Germline trimming cut 2 bases from V and 2 bases from J; bases unmatched to any gene: 7. CDR1 and CDR2 from the germline V gene are SGHTA and FQGNSA. CDR3 residues: CASSLRGLAAVNTGELFL. For the CDR3, the DNA is TGTGCCAGCAGCTTAAGGGGACTAGCGGCAGTCAACACCGGGGAGCTGTTTCTT.

Only a few counts were recorded for this clonotype. The chain is built from TRBV29-1 and TRBJ2-1; D ambiguous. The V end lost 7 bases, the J end lost 6 bases, and 13 bases lay between the germline ends. Germline V gene sequence: CDR1 SQVTM, CDR2 ANQGSEA. The CDR3 has 12 residues. The CDR3 protein is CSAARTGNEQFF. As DNA, the CDR3 is TGCAGCGCCGCAAGAACTGGCAATGAGCAGTTCTTC.

A few counts support this clonotype. This chain links TRBV2 with TRBJ1-3; unclear D gene. V dropped 5 bases and J dropped 2 bases, with 7 bases sitting between them. This CDR3 is built from 13 residues. Germline V gene lookup returns CDR1 SNHLY and CDR2 FYNNEI. The CDR3 DNA follows: TGTGCCAGCAGTTACAGACCTGGAAACACCATATATTTT. As protein: CASSYRPGNTIYF. The full variable domain, in which reference TRBV2 and TRBJ1-3 provide the parts outside the CDR3, is EPEVTQTPSHQVTQMGQEVILRCVPISNHLYFYWYRQILGQKVEFLVSFYNNEISEKSEIFDDQFSVERPDGSNFTLKIRSTKLEDSAMYFCASSYRPGNTIYFGEGSWLTVV.